This TCR beta chain originates from a study of blood T cell repertoires in COVID-19. In the study overall: COVID-19 samples collected from the United States, Italy and Spain covered acute and convalescent phases. T cells, B-cell-depleted T cells, or PBMCs supplied cDNA or gDNA.

Authors' methods: Scientists estimated how many nucleated cells there were by amplifying reference gene primers. The repertoire was sequenced with immunoSEQ multiplex PCR; TCRdb's copy has only in-frame clones and lacks some. V, J and clone size are those of that table, while D and trimming were read from the DNA. The sample includes approximately 140,000 clones, 80% to 90% of them seen just once. The clonotype originates from a man aged 55 to 70 with active or convalescent COVID-19. Sequencing input: peripheral blood.

CDR3 amino acids: CASSSGQGAQGYTF. The CDR3 region has the DNA TGTGCCAGCAGTTCGGGACAGGGGGCGCAGGGCTACACCTTC. This chain uses TRBV28 with TRBJ1-2, with 12 bases matching TRBD1. Per the germline V gene, CDR1 is MDHEN and CDR2 is SYDVKM. J was trimmed by 8 bases and V by 4 bases; bases with no gene match: 5. The CDR3 is made up of 14 amino acids.